This T cell receptor (beta chain) came from a study of T cell repertoires and Cas9 in healthy adults listed by TCRdb under 2018. Broadly, across the study: Multi-effector potency, cytotoxicity and lineage determination within the CD4 and CD8 compartments were characterized for SpCas9-reactive T cells. The study looked at preexisting T cell immunity to the Streptococcus pyogenes Cas9 nuclease (SpCas9), which is used in CRISPR gene editing.

V is reduced by 0 bases and J by 1 base, leaving a spacing of 11 bases between them. The CDR3 holds 16 amino acids from the cysteine to the phenylalanine. CDR3 DNA is the only sequence kept; it has 48 bases, read in frame from the first base. The germline V gene sets CDR1 to MGHRA and CDR2 to YSYEKL. Library method: the immunoSEQ multiplex PCR assay. TCRdb carries this immuneACCESS record with in-frame sequences only. Its versions omit some clonotypes, under half of them owing to an unresolved V gene in the studies checked, with the rest unexplained. The sample includes about 15,000 clones, with around nine tenths observed a single time. The top ten clonotypes cover around 2% of the sample. As concerns this clone: No cognate antigen has been identified for it. Base qualities are not recorded, but no much larger clone differs from it by a single base.

Broad study findings and their caveats: SpCas9-reactive regulatory T cells were reported to mitigate proliferation and function of SpCas9-reactive effector T cells in vitro.

Donors were healthy humans. The chain employs TRBV4-1 and TRBJ2-3, with the D segment possibly TRBD1 or TRBD2, each aligning over 5 bases. The material sequenced was Tregs (CD4+, CD25+, CD127-, CD137-, CD154-) from PBMCs; culture status not recorded. The sequence came from a human donor in good health. Read as DNA, the sequence is TGCGCCAGCAGCCAAGAGGTGCGAGGGGGCACAGATACGCAGTATTTT. Its amino acids are CASSQEVRGGTDTQYF.